The present T cell receptor (beta chain) was sequenced within a study of Graves' ophthalmopathy and Graves' hyperthyroidism. Amplified TCR beta CDR3 regions were obtained using RNA transcripts as template. RT-PCR was first run with HTBI primers, then multiplex PCR in a second round. In TCRdb, the multiplex PCR reads were re-called with MiXCR into one record per CDR3 protein. The data contain about half a million distinct CDR3 sequences, approximately 15% of them singletons. The CDR3 has 15 residues. Germline CDR1 is MNHEY and CDR2 is SVGAGI. With 0 bases clipped from V and 10 bases from J, the junction kept 3 bases outside the gene matches. No donor had other autoimmune disease, uncontrolled infection, pregnancy or lactation. The authors isolated PBMCs from around 9.8 ml of fresh peripheral blood. The table lists this clonotype with many counts.

This receptor was obtained from a woman aged 25 to 39 with Graves' ophthalmopathy. The sequenced sample was blood. J is TRBJ1-6 and V is TRBV6-5; 10 bases match TRBD1. The CDR3 nucleotides read TGTGCCAGCAGTTACTCGACAGGGGGCGGATCACCCCTCCACTTT. It translates to CASSYSTGGGSPLHF.